What follows are 16 T cell receptor beta chains derived from one specimen sequenced in a study of Ad26.COV2.S vaccination and SARS-CoV-2 variants. The assay was immunoSEQ multiplex PCR, and TCRdb's table has in-frame clones only and misses some. Here the sample spans a few hundred thousand clones, roughly 87% being singletons. Documented treatment: approximately 18 received Ad26.COV2.S at low or high dose, single or two shots; roughly five received placebo; per-sample allocation not given. It was on day 63 after the first vaccine or placebo injection that samples were taken. The starting material was peripheral blood, obtained in a trial of Ad26.COV2.S vaccine versus placebo. These receptors all stem from a person between 18 and 59 years old who received the Ad26.COV2.S COVID-19 vaccine or a placebo.

The chain couples TRBV24-1 to TRBJ2-5; D unresolved. The CDR3 totals 14 residues. The germline V gene has CDR1 KGHDR and CDR2 SFDVKD. V lost 5 bases, J lost 2 bases, and 11 bases lay in between. The CDR3 region has the DNA TGTGCCACCAGTGCGAGAACTTCTCAAGAGACCCAGTACTTC. Its protein product is CATSARTSQETQYF.

The chain couples TRBV7-2 to TRBJ2-5; D gene ambiguous. Germline assignment: CDR1 SGHTA and CDR2 FQGNSA. V was trimmed by 3 bases and J by 2 bases, leaving 13 bases between them. The length of the CDR3 is 15 residues. The CDR3 nucleotides are TGTGCCAGCAGCTTTCCAGCAGAGACTCAAGAGACCCAGTACTTC. It yields the protein CASSFPAETQETQYF.

The V and J genes are TRBV6-5 and TRBJ1-1; D not certain. The CDR3 covers 12 residues. Germline V gene lookup returns CDR1 MNHEY and CDR2 SVGAGI. The ends were cut back, 6 bases at V and 3 bases at J, with 8 bases in the middle. This CDR3 is CASRDQYTEAFF. Written as DNA, the CDR3 is TGTGCCAGCAGGGATCAGTACACTGAAGCTTTCTTT.

The chain employs TRBV19 and TRBJ2-7, with D maybe TRBD2 (5 bases). V dropped 4 bases and J dropped 7 bases, with 14 bases sitting between them. The CDR3 length is 13 residues. Germline lookup yields CDR1 LNHDA and CDR2 SQIVND (reference sequence). CDR3 DNA sequence: TGTGCCAGTAGTAGAGGGCCCCCGGGGGAGCAGTACTTC. Amino acid sequence: CASSRGPPGEQYF.

The chain links TRBV4-1 to TRBJ2-1; TRBD2 matches 11 bases. There are 15 residues in the CDR3. Germline V gives CDR1 MGHRA, CDR2 YSYEKL. Trimming cost V 2 bases and J 7 bases; bases outside gene matches: 4. The CDR3 DNA reads as TGCGCCAGCAGCCAACCCGTAGCGGGGGGGAATGAGCAGTTCTTC. Amino acid sequence: CASSQPVAGGNEQFF.

Turning to this clone: A read error may account for a junction end that differs from germline. The chain employs TRBV6-2 or TRBV6-3 and TRBJ2-7; 8 bases match TRBD1. The germline V gene has CDR1 MNHEY and CDR2 SVGEGT. The CDR3 sequence is 16 residues long. The CDR3: CSSSPRTGNSSYEQYF. DNA for the CDR3: TGTTCCAGCAGTCCCCGGACAGGGAATTCATCCTACGAGCAGTACTTC.

This chain connects TRBV6-1 to TRBJ2-3; tentative D call: TRBD2 (6 bases). CDR3 length: 14 amino acids. V shed 2 bases and J shed 1 base, with 7 bases lying between them. Germline V gene sequence: CDR1 MNHNS, CDR2 SASEGT. CDR3 loop: CASSEPGGTDTQYF. CDR3 in DNA: TGTGCCAGCAGTGAACCGGGGGGCACAGATACGCAGTATTTT.

The genes are TRBV7-6 and TRBJ2-7; 7 bases are shared with TRBD1. The CDR3 has 13 residues. Germline lookup yields CDR1 SGHVS and CDR2 FNYEAQ. Trimming removed 3 bases from V and 3 bases from J; junction bases left unmatched: 2. As DNA, the CDR3 is TGTGCCAGCAGCTTTGGGGACAGCTACGAGCAGTACGTC. It yields the protein CASSFGDSYEQYV.

This clone was picked up a small number of times. The chain links TRBV4-1 to TRBJ1-2; the D is unclear. The CDR3 has 14 residues. V was cut by 0 bases and J by 4 bases, with 9 bases left in between. Germline V gene lookup returns CDR1 MGHRA and CDR2 YSYEKL. CDR3 in DNA: TGCGCCAGCAGCCAAGATCAAGGATTCTATGGCTACACCTTC. Protein sequence: CASSQDQGFYGYTF.

This clone appeared a few times. The chain carries TRBV19 and TRBJ2-7; 10 nucleotides agree with TRBD2. In germline, CDR1 is LNHDA, CDR2 SQIVND (reference sequence). The trim removed 5 bases at V and 1 base at J, leaving 5 bases unmatched. CDR3 length: 15 residues. Here the CDR3 DNA reads TGTGCCAGTAGTCCGAGCGGGGGGGGTTCCTACGAGCAGTACTTC. This gives the protein CASSPSGGGSYEQYF.

The chain employs TRBV27 and TRBJ1-2; 10 nucleotides align to TRBD1. Germline CDR1 is MNHEY and CDR2 is SMNVEV (reference sequence). The ends lost 6 bases at V and 3 bases at J; junction bases unmatched: 7. This CDR3 has 15 residues. The CDR3 region is CASRRGQGTYYGYTF. In DNA form, the CDR3 reads TGTGCCAGCAGACGGGGACAGGGGACTTACTATGGCTACACCTTC.

The V call is TRBV18, the J call TRBJ1-1; the D gene is possibly TRBD1 (6 bases). Per the germline V gene, CDR1 is KGHSH and CDR2 is LQKENI. There are 15 residues in the CDR3. The ends were cut back, 0 bases at V and 8 bases at J, with 16 bases in the middle. CDR3 loop: CASSPPTNRDGEAFF. The CDR3 nucleotides read TGTGCCAGCTCACCACCAACGAACAGGGATGGGGAAGCTTTCTTT.

The chain is built from TRBV11-3 and TRBJ1-1; D is uncertain. The CDR3 extends over 13 amino acids. V lost 0 bases, J lost 1 base, and 3 bases lay in between. Looked up from germline, CDR1 is SGHNT and CDR2 is YENEEA. The CDR3, as DNA: TGTGCCAGCAGCTTAGACGGGAACACTGAAGCTTTCTTT. It specifies CASSLDGNTEAFF.

The gene calls are TRBV9 and TRBJ1-2, with D maybe TRBD1 (6 bases). The length of the CDR3 is 12 residues. Trimming left V 6 bases short and J 2 bases short, with 8 bases between. CDR1 is SGDLS, CDR2 YYNGEE, per germline. CDR3 coding DNA: TGTGCCAGCACCCAGGGGAACTATGGCTACACCTTC. Its protein product is CASTQGNYGYTF.

J is TRBJ2-5 and V is TRBV20-1; D is ambiguous. The CDR3 runs 12 residues. Trimming removed 3 bases at V and 2 bases at J, with 7 bases between. CDR1 is DFQATT, CDR2 SNEGSKA, per germline (reference sequence). The CDR3 DNA follows: TGCAGTGCTAGTAACAAGCAAGAGACCCAGTACTTC. Protein: CSASNKQETQYF.

This clone occurred once. The chain links TRBV3-1 (or the pseudogene TRBV3-2) to TRBJ1-6; D is undetermined. V dropped 1 base and J dropped 0 bases, with 4 bases sitting between them. The CDR3 runs 15 residues. Germline CDR1 is LGHDT and CDR2 is YNNKEL (reference sequence). CDR3 coding DNA: TGTGCCAGCAGCCAAGGGAGCTCCTATAATTCACCCCTCCACTTT. Amino acid sequence: CASSQGSSYNSPLHF.